Sequencing of this T cell receptor beta chain was carried out in a study of identical twins. A universal primer site came from template switching; cDNA carried unique molecular identifiers. TCRdb reanalysed the 5' RACE reads using MiXCR and keeps one entry per CDR3 protein. The sample yields roughly 1,500,000 distinct CDR3 sequences, about 32% seen once. A note on this clonotype: Its antigen is as yet unknown.

Healthy Caucasians provided all donations. Study conclusions and caveats: The study found excess low generation probability among twin-shared out-of-frame alpha sequences. The study found weaker excess twin sharing in beta out-of-frame sequences.

The V and J ends lost 5 bases and 3 bases respectively, with 11 bases between them. This CDR3 contains 13 residues. Per the germline V gene, CDR1 is LGHDT and CDR2 is YNNKEL (reference sequence). Sequencing was carried out using cord blood. The TCR was taken from a newborn girl in good health. This chain connects TRBV3-1 to TRBJ2-7; D might be TRBD1 or TRBD2, each matching 5 bases. The CDR3 DNA reads TGTGCCAGCAGCTGGGACGGACACTACGAGCAGTACTTC. It translates to CASSWDGHYEQYF.